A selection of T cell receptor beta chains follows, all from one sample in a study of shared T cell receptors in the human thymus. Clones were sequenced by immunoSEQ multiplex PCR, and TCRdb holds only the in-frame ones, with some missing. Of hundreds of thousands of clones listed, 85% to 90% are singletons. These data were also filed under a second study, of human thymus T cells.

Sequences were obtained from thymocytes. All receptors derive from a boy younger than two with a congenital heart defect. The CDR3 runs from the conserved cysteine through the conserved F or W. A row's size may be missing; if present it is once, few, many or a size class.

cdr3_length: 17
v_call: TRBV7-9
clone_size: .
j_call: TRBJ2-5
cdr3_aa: CASSLVVTSGKGETQYF

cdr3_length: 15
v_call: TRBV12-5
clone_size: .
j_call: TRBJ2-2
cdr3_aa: CASGLGEGHTGELFF

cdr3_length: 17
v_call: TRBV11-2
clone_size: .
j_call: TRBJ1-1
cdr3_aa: CASSLAGEGTQNTEAFF

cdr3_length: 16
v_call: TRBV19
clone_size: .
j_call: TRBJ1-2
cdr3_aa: CASSMKTGTGTYGYTF

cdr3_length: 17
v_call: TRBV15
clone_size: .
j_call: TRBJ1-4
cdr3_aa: CATSRSVRFATNEKLFF

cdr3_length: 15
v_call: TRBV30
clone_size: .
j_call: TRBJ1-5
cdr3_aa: CAWSVRGASNQPQHF

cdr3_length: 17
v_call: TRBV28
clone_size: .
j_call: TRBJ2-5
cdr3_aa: CASSLEDERSGIETQYF

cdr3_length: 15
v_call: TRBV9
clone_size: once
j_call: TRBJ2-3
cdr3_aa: CASSAELAITDTQYF

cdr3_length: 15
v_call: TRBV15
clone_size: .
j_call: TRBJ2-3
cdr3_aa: CATSVSEPPGDTQYF

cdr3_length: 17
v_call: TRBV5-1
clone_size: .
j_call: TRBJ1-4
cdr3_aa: CASSKVGSAGANEKLFF

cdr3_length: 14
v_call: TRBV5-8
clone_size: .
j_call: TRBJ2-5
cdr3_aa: CASSPGQGQETQYF

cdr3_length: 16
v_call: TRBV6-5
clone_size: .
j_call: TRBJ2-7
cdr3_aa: CASSYSKPNREYEQYF

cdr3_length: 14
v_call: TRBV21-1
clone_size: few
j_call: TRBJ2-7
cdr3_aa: CASSNPTGDYEQYF

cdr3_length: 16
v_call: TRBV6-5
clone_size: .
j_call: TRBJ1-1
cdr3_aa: CASSYVGTGGFAEAFF

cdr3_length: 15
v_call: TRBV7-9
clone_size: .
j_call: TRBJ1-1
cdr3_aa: CASSLARRAWTEAFF

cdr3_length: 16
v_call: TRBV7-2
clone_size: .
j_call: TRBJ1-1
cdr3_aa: CASSFQTTGLNTEAFF

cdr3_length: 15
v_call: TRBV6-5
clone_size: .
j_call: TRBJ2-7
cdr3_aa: CASSSKGRENYEQYF

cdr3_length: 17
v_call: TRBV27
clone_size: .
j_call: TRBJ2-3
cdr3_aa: CASSLSSSGSVTDTQYF

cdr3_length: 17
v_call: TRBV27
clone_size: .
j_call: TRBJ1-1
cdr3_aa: CASSLTDRPDLNTEAFF

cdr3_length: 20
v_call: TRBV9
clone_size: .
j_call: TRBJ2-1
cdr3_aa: CASSVVAGSGSGSPGNEQFF

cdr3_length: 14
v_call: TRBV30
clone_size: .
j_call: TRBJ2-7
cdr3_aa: CAGRLAATSYEQYF

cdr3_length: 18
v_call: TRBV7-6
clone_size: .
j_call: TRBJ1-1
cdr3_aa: CASSLRHHPGAENTEAFF

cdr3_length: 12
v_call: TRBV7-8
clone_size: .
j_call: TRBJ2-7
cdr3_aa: CASSPTGPEQYF

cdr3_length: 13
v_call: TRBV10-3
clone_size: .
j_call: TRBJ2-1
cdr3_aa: CAISEGRESEQFF

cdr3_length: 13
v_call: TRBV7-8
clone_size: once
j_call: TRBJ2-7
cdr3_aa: CASSSRGAYEQYF

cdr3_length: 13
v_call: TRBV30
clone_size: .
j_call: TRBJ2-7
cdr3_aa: CAWSVREGAEQYF

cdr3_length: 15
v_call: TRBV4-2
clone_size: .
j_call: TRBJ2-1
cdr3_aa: CASTRNGGVDNEQFF

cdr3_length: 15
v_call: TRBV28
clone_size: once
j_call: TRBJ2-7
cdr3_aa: CASSLSRDRVGEQYF

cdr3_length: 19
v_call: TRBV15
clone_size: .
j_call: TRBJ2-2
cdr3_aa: CATSGAGTGGATNTGELFF

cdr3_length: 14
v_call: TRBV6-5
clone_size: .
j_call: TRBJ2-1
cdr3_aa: CASSYPVGEGEQFF

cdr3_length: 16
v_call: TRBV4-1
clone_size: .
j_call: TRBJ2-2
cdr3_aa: CASSHIAGPNTGELFF

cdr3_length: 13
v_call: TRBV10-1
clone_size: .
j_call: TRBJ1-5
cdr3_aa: CASSRPGDQPQHF

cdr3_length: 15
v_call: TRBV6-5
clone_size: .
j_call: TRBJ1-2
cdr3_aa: CASSYSADSNYGYTF

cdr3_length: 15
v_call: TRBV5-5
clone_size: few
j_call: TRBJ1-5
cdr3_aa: CASSLRGQRNQPQHF

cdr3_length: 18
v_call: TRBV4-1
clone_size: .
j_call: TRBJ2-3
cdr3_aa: CASSQDYQREGYTDTQYF

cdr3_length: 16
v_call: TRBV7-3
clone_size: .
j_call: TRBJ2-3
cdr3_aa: CASSPRTFPGTDTQYF

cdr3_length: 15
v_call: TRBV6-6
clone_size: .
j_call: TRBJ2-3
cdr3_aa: CASSSNPGRTDTQYF

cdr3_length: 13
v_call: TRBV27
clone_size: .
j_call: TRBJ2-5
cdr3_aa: CASRGDTGETQYF

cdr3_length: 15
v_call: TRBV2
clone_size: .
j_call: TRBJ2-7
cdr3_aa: CASTRGADSSYEQYF

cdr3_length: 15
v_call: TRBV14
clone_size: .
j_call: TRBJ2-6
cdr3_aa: CASSQAQSGANVLTF

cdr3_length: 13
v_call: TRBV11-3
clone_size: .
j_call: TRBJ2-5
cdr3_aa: CASSLVTEETQYF

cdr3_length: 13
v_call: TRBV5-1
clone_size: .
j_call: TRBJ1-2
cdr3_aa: CASSSGQLYGYTF

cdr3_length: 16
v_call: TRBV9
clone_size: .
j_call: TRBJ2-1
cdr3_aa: CASSVVREGSYNEQFF

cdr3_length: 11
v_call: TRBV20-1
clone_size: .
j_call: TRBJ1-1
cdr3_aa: CSANVGTEAFF

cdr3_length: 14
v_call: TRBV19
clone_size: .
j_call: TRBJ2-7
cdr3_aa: CASSIRQGDREQYF

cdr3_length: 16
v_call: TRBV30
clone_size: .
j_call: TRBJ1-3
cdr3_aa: CAWTPGTGMPGNTIYF

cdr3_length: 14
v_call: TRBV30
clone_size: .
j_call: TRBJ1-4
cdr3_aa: CAWRGTGTNEKLFF

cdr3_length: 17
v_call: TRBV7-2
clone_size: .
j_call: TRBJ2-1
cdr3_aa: CASSPRALARRYNEQFF

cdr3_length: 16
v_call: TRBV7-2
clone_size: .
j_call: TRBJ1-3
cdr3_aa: CASSIWESHSGNTIYF

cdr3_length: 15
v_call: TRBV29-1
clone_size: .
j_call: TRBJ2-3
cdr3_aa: CSVVSGGAGTDTQYF

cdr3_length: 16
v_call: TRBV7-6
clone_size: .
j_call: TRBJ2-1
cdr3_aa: CASSPDLAGTYNEQFF

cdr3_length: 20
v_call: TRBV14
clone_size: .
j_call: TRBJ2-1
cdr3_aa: CASSHERTRRRDSPYNEQFF

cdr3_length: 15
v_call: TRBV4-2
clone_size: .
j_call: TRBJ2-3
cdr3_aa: CASSQLREGADTQYF

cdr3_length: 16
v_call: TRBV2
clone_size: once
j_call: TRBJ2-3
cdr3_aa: CASSEAASGRPDTQYF

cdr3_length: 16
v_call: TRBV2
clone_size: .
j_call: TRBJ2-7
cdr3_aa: CASRQAGTGDTYEQYF